Below are 4 T cell receptor beta chains sequenced from a single sample in a study of memory CD8 T cells in hepatitis C reinfection. The time point was: pre-reinfection, 55 to 20 weeks before reinfection detection. The sorted cells went straight to TCR sequencing with no prior in vitro expansion. This table comes from immunoSEQ multiplex PCR, and its TCRdb copy is limited to in-frame clones, with some not included. The sample consists of approximately 52,000 clones, roughly 90% of them appearing once. The specimen was naive CD8+ T cells sorted from blood. Receptors were obtained from a man in his late teens or twenties with hepatitis C virus infection.

This sequence joins TRBV4-1 and TRBJ2-2, with 14 bases identical to TRBD2. CDR1 is MGHRA, CDR2 YSYEKL, per germline. The V segment lost 4 bases and the J segment 4 bases; nucleotides outside the gene matches: 2. The CDR3 spans 16 residues. The CDR3 is CASSRGTSGSTGELFF. DNA of the CDR3: TGCGCCAGCAGCCGGGGGACTAGCGGGAGCACCGGGGAGCTGTTTTTT.

This chain uses TRBV11-2 with TRBJ2-5; 8 positions match TRBD2. Germline V gene data show CDR1 as SGHAT and CDR2 as FQNNGV. Germline trimming cut 2 bases from V and 4 bases from J; bases unmatched to any gene: 6. The CDR3 loop spans 15 amino acids. The CDR3, as DNA: TGTGCCAGCAGCTTATGGGGGAGCGGGGGAGAGACCCAGTACTTC. Translation: CASSLWGSGGETQYF.

The chain carries TRBV28 and TRBJ2-7; 13 positions agree with TRBD2. The CDR3 length is 16 residues. The trim removed 4 bases at V and 9 bases at J, leaving 12 bases unmatched. Germline values: CDR1 MDHEN, CDR2 SYDVKM. This CDR3 is CASSWQGGLAGPGQYF. The DNA for the CDR3 is TGTGCCAGCAGTTGGCAGGGGGGACTAGCGGGACCAGGGCAGTACTTC. The whole variable domain, filled in from reference TRBV28 and TRBJ2-7, reads DVKVTQSSRYLVKRTGEKVFLECVQDMDHENMFWYRQDPGLGLRLIYFSYDVKMKEKGDIPEGYSVSREKKERFSLILESASTNQTSMYLCASSWQGGLAGPGQYFGPGTRLTVT.

The rearrangement links TRBV5-5 to TRBJ2-7; D is unresolved. Germline CDR1 SGHKS, CDR2 YYEKEE (reference sequence). V was pared by 4 bases and J by 0 bases, with 11 bases between. The CDR3 loop spans 14 amino acids. CDR3 loop: CASSPYFGSYEQYF. The CDR3 DNA reads as TGTGCCAGCAGCCCTTACTTCGGCTCCTACGAGCAGTACTTC.